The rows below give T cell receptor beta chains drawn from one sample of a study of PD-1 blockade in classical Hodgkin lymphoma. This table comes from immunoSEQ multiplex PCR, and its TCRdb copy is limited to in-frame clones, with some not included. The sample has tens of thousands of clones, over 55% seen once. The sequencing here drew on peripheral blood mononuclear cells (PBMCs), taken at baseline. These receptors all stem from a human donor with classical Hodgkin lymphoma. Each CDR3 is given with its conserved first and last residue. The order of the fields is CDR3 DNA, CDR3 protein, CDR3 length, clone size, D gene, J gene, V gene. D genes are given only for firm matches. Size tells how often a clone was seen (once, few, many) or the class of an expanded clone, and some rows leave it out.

CDR3 DNA: TGTGCCAGCAGTTACGGGTCGTATCAGCCCCAGCATTTT; CDR3 protein: CASSYGSYQPQHF; CDR3 length: 13; clone size: -; D gene: -; J gene: TRBJ1-5; V gene: TRBV6-5
CDR3 DNA: TGTGCCAGCACTATACTAGCGGGGTCCCCGGGGGCCAAAAACATTCAGTACTTC; CDR3 protein: CASTILAGSPGAKNIQYF; CDR3 length: 18; clone size: -; D gene: TRBD2; J gene: TRBJ2-4; V gene: TRBV5-6
CDR3 DNA: TGCGCCAGCAGCTTAACCACAGGTAGCAATCAGCCCCAGCATTTT; CDR3 protein: CASSLTTGSNQPQHF; CDR3 length: 15; clone size: -; D gene: -; J gene: TRBJ1-5; V gene: TRBV5-1
CDR3 DNA: TGTGCCAGTAGTAAGGCTTCCACAGATACGCAGTATTTT; CDR3 protein: CASSKASTDTQYF; CDR3 length: 13; clone size: -; D gene: -; J gene: TRBJ2-3; V gene: TRBV19
CDR3 DNA: TGTGCCAGTAGTGGGAGGAACTATGGCTACACCTTC; CDR3 protein: CASSGRNYGYTF; CDR3 length: 12; clone size: -; D gene: -; J gene: TRBJ1-2; V gene: TRBV19
CDR3 DNA: TGTGCCAGCAGCCCGACTGGACAGGGCCTGAGGAATACGCAGTATTTT; CDR3 protein: CASSPTGQGLRNTQYF; CDR3 length: 16; clone size: -; D gene: TRBD1; J gene: TRBJ2-3; V gene: TRBV28
CDR3 DNA: TGTGCCAGCTCTCCGACGGAGAATGAAGCTTTCTTT; CDR3 protein: CASSPTENEAFF; CDR3 length: 12; clone size: -; D gene: -; J gene: TRBJ1-1; V gene: TRBV18
CDR3 DNA: TGTGCCAGCAGGGGGATGTACGGCTCCTACAATGAGCAGTTCTTC; CDR3 protein: CASRGMYGSYNEQFF; CDR3 length: 15; clone size: -; D gene: -; J gene: TRBJ2-1; V gene: TRBV6-5
CDR3 DNA: TGTGCCAGCAGCCAAGATCTGCAAGGGGCGTCGGCTAATGAAAAACTGTTTTTT; CDR3 protein: CASSQDLQGASANEKLFF; CDR3 length: 18; clone size: -; D gene: -; J gene: TRBJ1-4; V gene: TRBV4-2
CDR3 DNA: TGTGCCAGCAGTGAACTAGCGGGAAGCTACAATGAGCAGTTCTTC; CDR3 protein: CASSELAGSYNEQFF; CDR3 length: 15; clone size: -; D gene: TRBD2; J gene: TRBJ2-1; V gene: TRBV6-4
CDR3 DNA: TGCGCCAGCAGCTATACTAGCGGGGGGGCCGTAGATACGCAGTATTTT; CDR3 protein: CASSYTSGGAVDTQYF; CDR3 length: 16; clone size: -; D gene: TRBD2; J gene: TRBJ2-3; V gene: TRBV4-3
CDR3 DNA: TGTGCCAGCAGACGGACAGGGCCCTACGAGCAGTACTTC; CDR3 protein: CASRRTGPYEQYF; CDR3 length: 13; clone size: -; D gene: TRBD1; J gene: TRBJ2-7; V gene: TRBV6-6
CDR3 DNA: TGTGCCAGCAGCCCTGGTGGGACTGAAGCTTTCTTT; CDR3 protein: CASSPGGTEAFF; CDR3 length: 12; clone size: -; D gene: -; J gene: TRBJ1-1; V gene: TRBV11-2
CDR3 DNA: TGTGCCAGTCAACAGGGGTACACTGAAGCTTTCTTT; CDR3 protein: CASQQGYTEAFF; CDR3 length: 12; clone size: -; D gene: TRBD1; J gene: TRBJ1-1; V gene: TRBV19
CDR3 DNA: TGTGCCAGCAGCGTAGATACGAGGGCGGGAGATACGCAGTATTTT; CDR3 protein: CASSVDTRAGDTQYF; CDR3 length: 15; clone size: few; D gene: -; J gene: TRBJ2-3; V gene: TRBV9
CDR3 DNA: TGTGCCTGGCGCCCTCTAGCGGGGGGGTTCAATGAGCAGTTCTTC; CDR3 protein: CAWRPLAGGFNEQFF; CDR3 length: 15; clone size: -; D gene: TRBD2; J gene: TRBJ2-1; V gene: TRBV30
CDR3 DNA: TGTGCCAGCAGCCCCCGACGACCCGGACTAGCGGGTACAGATACGCAGTATTTT; CDR3 protein: CASSPRRPGLAGTDTQYF; CDR3 length: 18; clone size: -; D gene: TRBD2; J gene: TRBJ2-3; V gene: TRBV7-6
CDR3 DNA: TGTGCCAGCAGACAGGGGGGTCAGCCCCAGCATTTT; CDR3 protein: CASRQGGQPQHF; CDR3 length: 12; clone size: few; D gene: TRBD1; J gene: TRBJ1-5; V gene: TRBV27
CDR3 DNA: TGTGCCAGTAGTATGTCGAGGGGTACTGAAGCTTTCTTT; CDR3 protein: CASSMSRGTEAFF; CDR3 length: 13; clone size: -; D gene: -; J gene: TRBJ1-1; V gene: TRBV19
CDR3 DNA: TGTGCCACCCAGTTGGGGGGGATGAACACTGAAGCTTTCTTT; CDR3 protein: CATQLGGMNTEAFF; CDR3 length: 14; clone size: -; D gene: -; J gene: TRBJ1-1; V gene: TRBV10-3
CDR3 DNA: TGTGCCTGGTCTCCGGGACAGGGTACCTACGAGCAGTACTTC; CDR3 protein: CAWSPGQGTYEQYF; CDR3 length: 14; clone size: -; D gene: TRBD1; J gene: TRBJ2-7; V gene: TRBV30
CDR3 DNA: TGTGCCAGCAGTTTATTGTCAGCCATGAACACTGAAGCTTTCTTT; CDR3 protein: CASSLLSAMNTEAFF; CDR3 length: 15; clone size: medium-sized; D gene: -; J gene: TRBJ1-1; V gene: TRBV28
CDR3 DNA: TGTGCCAGCAGTCCTCTAGCGGGAGGTGGGGAGACCCAGTACTTC; CDR3 protein: CASSPLAGGGETQYF; CDR3 length: 15; clone size: -; D gene: TRBD2; J gene: TRBJ2-5; V gene: TRBV28
CDR3 DNA: TGTGCCAGCAGTGTACCGAAATATGGCTACACCTTC; CDR3 protein: CASSVPKYGYTF; CDR3 length: 12; clone size: once; D gene: -; J gene: TRBJ1-2; V gene: TRBV25-1
CDR3 DNA: TGTGCCAGCAGCGGGCCCAGTCGGCCCGAGCAGTACTTC; CDR3 protein: CASSGPSRPEQYF; CDR3 length: 13; clone size: medium-sized; D gene: -; J gene: TRBJ2-7; V gene: TRBV5-6
CDR3 DNA: TGTGCCAGCTCACCTTTCAACACAGGGATTCAGCCCCAGCATTTT; CDR3 protein: CASSPFNTGIQPQHF; CDR3 length: 15; clone size: -; D gene: -; J gene: TRBJ1-5; V gene: TRBV18
CDR3 DNA: TGTGCCTGGAGTGTGTTAGAAGTTGGAGCTTTCTTT; CDR3 protein: CAWSVLEVGAFF; CDR3 length: 12; clone size: few; D gene: -; J gene: TRBJ1-1; V gene: TRBV30
CDR3 DNA: TGTGCCAGCAGCCCGACGGCGAGCTCCTACGAGCAGTACTTC; CDR3 protein: CASSPTASSYEQYF; CDR3 length: 14; clone size: -; D gene: -; J gene: TRBJ2-7; V gene: TRBV6-5
CDR3 DNA: TGTGCCATCAGTGAGGGGTGGGACAGATCCTCCTACGAGCAGTACTTC; CDR3 protein: CAISEGWDRSSYEQYF; CDR3 length: 16; clone size: -; D gene: TRBD1; J gene: TRBJ2-7; V gene: TRBV10-3
CDR3 DNA: TGTGCCAGCAGCTTCCTAGTGAAAGGGGACAACACAGATACGCAGTATTTT; CDR3 protein: CASSFLVKGDNTDTQYF; CDR3 length: 17; clone size: -; D gene: -; J gene: TRBJ2-3; V gene: TRBV5-4
CDR3 DNA: TGTGCCTGGAGAGGGGGTGGCAATCAGCCCCAGCATTTT; CDR3 protein: CAWRGGGNQPQHF; CDR3 length: 13; clone size: -; D gene: -; J gene: TRBJ1-5; V gene: TRBV30
CDR3 DNA: TGTGCCAGCAGCTTAGACGATCAGCCCCAGCATTTT; CDR3 protein: CASSLDDQPQHF; CDR3 length: 12; clone size: -; D gene: -; J gene: TRBJ1-5; V gene: TRBV7-8
CDR3 DNA: TGTGCCAGCAGCTTGGCCATGGGAGTTAACTATGGCTACACCTTC; CDR3 protein: CASSLAMGVNYGYTF; CDR3 length: 15; clone size: -; D gene: -; J gene: TRBJ1-2; V gene: TRBV5-8
CDR3 DNA: TGTGCCAGCAGCGAGGGACATCCAAACATTCAGTACTTC; CDR3 protein: CASSEGHPNIQYF; CDR3 length: 13; clone size: few; D gene: -; J gene: TRBJ2-4; V gene: TRBV9
CDR3 DNA: TGTGCCAGCAGCGACCCCCCGGACAGGGGCGTTCATGAGCAGTTCTTC; CDR3 protein: CASSDPPDRGVHEQFF; CDR3 length: 16; clone size: few; D gene: TRBD1; J gene: TRBJ2-1; V gene: TRBV5-6
CDR3 DNA: TGTGCCAGCAGCCTGACAGGGGAACGCGAGCAGTACTTC; CDR3 protein: CASSLTGEREQYF; CDR3 length: 13; clone size: few; D gene: TRBD1; J gene: TRBJ2-7; V gene: TRBV9
CDR3 DNA: TGTGCCAGCACTTTGAGGGGGCAGGTGGGTGAAAAACTGTTTTTT; CDR3 protein: CASTLRGQVGEKLFF; CDR3 length: 15; clone size: -; D gene: TRBD1; J gene: TRBJ1-4; V gene: TRBV6-6
CDR3 DNA: TGTGCCAGCAGTTTAGGAGCGGGGGGTTACAATGAGCAGTTCTTC; CDR3 protein: CASSLGAGGYNEQFF; CDR3 length: 15; clone size: -; D gene: TRBD2; J gene: TRBJ2-1; V gene: TRBV27
CDR3 DNA: TGTGCCAGTAGTATCCGGGACTACTCCGGCGGCTACACCTTC; CDR3 protein: CASSIRDYSGGYTF; CDR3 length: 14; clone size: -; D gene: -; J gene: TRBJ1-2; V gene: TRBV19
CDR3 DNA: TGTGCCAGCAGCCAAGGAGGGGGAGATCAGCCCCAGCATTTT; CDR3 protein: CASSQGGGDQPQHF; CDR3 length: 14; clone size: -; D gene: -; J gene: TRBJ1-5; V gene: TRBV4-2
CDR3 DNA: TGTGCCAGCAGGACACCGGGACAGGGAGCTTCTGGGGCCAACGTCCTGACTTTC; CDR3 protein: CASRTPGQGASGANVLTF; CDR3 length: 18; clone size: -; D gene: TRBD1; J gene: TRBJ2-6; V gene: TRBV25-1
CDR3 DNA: TGTGCCAGTAGTATTTGGGACAGGGGCGCTCAGCCCCAGCATTTT; CDR3 protein: CASSIWDRGAQPQHF; CDR3 length: 15; clone size: -; D gene: TRBD1; J gene: TRBJ1-5; V gene: TRBV19